Detailed here is one TCR beta chain. Looked up from germline, CDR1 is SQVTM and CDR2 is ANQGSEA. V gave up 4 bases and J gave up 2 bases, with 12 bases separating them. There are 15 residues in the CDR3. These data come from a study of blood T cell repertoires in COVID-19. Original handling: For nucleated cells, counts were estimated from reference gene primer amplification. Produced via immunoSEQ multiplex PCR; TCRdb's table is partial and in-frame only. V and J calls and clone size come straight from that table; D and trimming were deduced from the DNA. The table includes about 120,000 clones, about 89% detected once.

V gene TRBV29-1 combines with J gene TRBJ2-6; no clear D. This sequence was found in a woman aged 70-85 years with acute or convalescent COVID-19. The material sequenced was peripheral blood. CDR3 residues: CSVVGSGTGANVLTF. The CDR3 bases are TGCAGCGTTGTTGGGTCAGGAACTGGGGCCAACGTCCTGACTTTC.